This T cell receptor beta chain comes out of a study of cytomegalovirus exposure and HLA in healthy donors. To note about this clone: Its antigen remains unknown.

CDR1 and CDR2 from the germline V gene are SGDLS and YYNGEE. V was clipped by 4 bases and J by 9 bases; unmatched bases: 12. CDR3 size: 14 residues. Both 60 Vbeta primers and 13 Jbeta primers went into the PCR. Measured with immunoSEQ multiplex PCR; TCRdb has only the in-frame clones, and not every one. The sample has tens of thousands of clones; around three quarters are singletons. Points from the study as a whole: Roughly uniform depth of sequencing across donors was assumed in presence/absence analyses.

Sequencing was done on a sample of PBMCs. This chain connects TRBV9 to TRBJ1-2, with 7 nucleotides matching TRBD1. The clonotype originates from a young man in good health and CMV-seronegative. The CDR3 spells CASSTRQGSASYTF. DNA for the CDR3: TGTGCCAGCAGCACCCGACAGGGATCAGCCAGCTACACCTTC.